This T cell receptor beta chain was sequenced during a study of metastatic and nonmetastatic thyroid tumors. Study information: Peripheral blood and tumor or nodule samples from malignant and benign thyroid patients were compared. General study points: In blood and tumor, TCR beta diversity was reportedly significantly higher in malignant thyroid tumors than in benign nodules.

In the authors' workflow: Clinicopathological groups supplied CDR3 differences that were used to build a distant-metastasis classifier for papillary thyroid cancer. From the PCR reads, TCRdb re-called clones with MiXCR. None of the V and J calls come from the authors' own analysis; TCRdb made them. Of 65,000 to 70,000 clones listed, 11% to 15% are singletons. Concerning this clone: Its antigen remains unidentified.

No treatment had been given to any patient before thyroid surgery. The CDR3 length is 13 residues. Germline V gives CDR1 MNHEY, CDR2 SMNVEV (reference sequence). V lost 6 bases to trimming and J lost 2 bases, with 11 bases between them. The J gene is TRBJ2-7, the V gene TRBV27; D is undetermined. The origin of this receptor is a male donor with papillary thyroid cancer or a benign thyroid nodule (not recorded which). Some clones in this sample may be carry-over from other donors' samples. The sequenced sample consisted of blood. CDR3 nucleotide sequence: TGTGCCAGCAGCACAACAGATACCTACGAGCAGTACTTC. As protein: CASSTTDTYEQYF.